This T cell receptor (beta chain) was retrieved from a study of blood T cell repertoires in COVID-19. Study-level background: Specimens from acute and convalescent COVID-19 originated in the United States, Italy and Spain. PBMCs, B-cell-depleted T cells, or T cells provided the cDNA or gDNA that made up the material.

In the original workflow: Reference gene primer amplification gave nucleated cell count estimates. Sequencing used immunoSEQ multiplex PCR; TCRdb keeps in-frame clones, though not all of them. V, J and clone size were drawn from that table, and D and trimming were deduced from the DNA. The table shows approximately 94,000 clones, with around 88% occurring only once. Trimming cost V 4 bases and J 3 bases, with 16 bases left between them. The CDR3 loop spans 15 amino acids. Germline CDR1 MGHRA, CDR2 YSYEKL. This clonotype was obtained from a woman in her 70s with acute or convalescent COVID-19. The rearrangement links TRBV4-1 to TRBJ2-7, with D possibly matching TRBD1 (6 bases). Source material: peripheral blood. CDR3 bases: TGCGCCAGCAGCCGAATACAGGGAAGCGGCTACGAGCAGTACTTC. Encoded protein: CASSRIQGSGYEQYF.